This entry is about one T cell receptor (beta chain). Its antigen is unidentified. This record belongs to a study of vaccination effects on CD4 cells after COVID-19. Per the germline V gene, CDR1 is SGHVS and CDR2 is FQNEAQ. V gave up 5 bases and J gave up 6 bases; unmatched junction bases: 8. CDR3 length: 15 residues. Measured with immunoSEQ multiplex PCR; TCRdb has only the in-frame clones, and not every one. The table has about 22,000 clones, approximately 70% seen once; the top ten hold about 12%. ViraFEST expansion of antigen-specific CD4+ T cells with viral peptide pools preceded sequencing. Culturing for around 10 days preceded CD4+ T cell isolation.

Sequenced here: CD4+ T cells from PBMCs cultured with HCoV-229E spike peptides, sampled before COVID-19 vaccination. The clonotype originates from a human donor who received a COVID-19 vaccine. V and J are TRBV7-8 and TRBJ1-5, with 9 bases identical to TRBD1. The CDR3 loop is CASSLRGQGRQPQHF. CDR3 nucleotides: TGTGCCAGCAGCCTTAGGGGACAGGGACGTCAGCCCCAGCATTTT. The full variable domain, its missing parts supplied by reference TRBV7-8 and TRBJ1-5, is GAGVSQSPRYKVAKRGQDVALRCDPISGHVSLFWYQQALGQGPEFLTYFQNEAQLDKSGLPSDRFFAERPEGSVSTLKIQRTQQEDSAVYLCASSLRGQGRQPQHFGDGTRLSIL.